This TCR beta chain comes out of a study of T cells in Graves' hyperthyroidism and ophthalmopathy. Amplification of TCR beta CDR3 regions used RNA as the template. The primer set for the first-round RT-PCR of the TCR CDR3 was HTBI. TCRdb re-called the multiplex PCR reads with MiXCR, one entry per CDR3 protein. The profile shows about 600,000 distinct CDR3 sequences, 12% to 15% of them singletons. This clonotype was counted many times. V trimming: 3 bases; J trimming: 6 bases; junction bases outside the gene matches: 5. The CDR3 consists of 13 residues. Germline CDR1 and CDR2: DFQATT and SNEGSKA (reference sequence).

The material sequenced was blood. This clonotype was sampled from a woman in her late teens or twenties with Graves' ophthalmopathy. The V gene is TRBV20-1, the J gene TRBJ2-7, with 10 bases that match TRBD2. In DNA form, the CDR3 reads TGCAGTGCTAGGCCTAGCGGGAGCTTCGAGCAGTACTTC. It specifies CSARPSGSFEQYF.